This record covers a single T cell receptor (beta chain). Its binding antigen is unknown. No clone much larger than this one lies a single base away; base qualities are absent. Via the germline V gene, CDR1 is WSHSY and CDR2 SAAADI. Including the terminal cysteine and phenylalanine, the CDR3 comprises 13 residues. The entry retains the CDR3 DNA only, 39 bases that are in frame from base 1. Germline trimming: 2 bases from V, 6 bases from J; junction bases outside gene matches: 4. The sample is drawn from a study of blood T cell repertoires in COVID-19 (TCRdb year 2020). Notes on the research overall: Collaborator samples came from the United States, Italy and Spain and covered acute and convalescent phases of COVID-19. The material from the prospective study consisted of cDNA or gDNA derived from T cells, B-cell-depleted T cells, or PBMCs. Subjects who had been exposed to COVID-19, were actively infected with it, or had recovered from it provided the deeply sampled blood TCRbeta repertoires that made up the dataset. The repertoires were made available in a free public database intended to serve as a resource for research on the immune response to SARS-CoV-2. The samples were drawn from the first 160 participants of the ongoing ImmuneRACE study and from 950 to 1,500 subjects provided by 6 global collaborators. Sample metadata almost always included a de-identified subject ID, COVID-19 status, age in years and sex. Where available, HLA class I and class II types were taken from metadata supplied by the sample provider and were not determined by assay-based typing.

TCRbeta CDR3 regions were amplified from genomic DNA by means of the immunoSEQ Assay, a bias-controlled multiplex PCR. The study's own analysis went as follows. Nucleated cell counts per sample were estimated from amplification of reference gene primers within the assay. Sequence reads were collapsed and filtered to measure the absolute abundance of every unique TCRbeta CDR3 rearrangement. Productive Simpson clonality was computed per sample as the square root of Simpson's diversity index over productive rearrangements. TCRdb re-hosts the immuneACCESS table, in-frame sequences only. Its copies lack some clones; in the studies checked, an unresolved V gene accounts for under half of them, and the cause for the rest is not known. The V and J calls and the clone size are those of that table, but D and trimming were determined from the DNA. A total of about 59,000 clones appear in this sample, over 70% of them only once. Jointly, the top ten make up roughly 18% of the sample.

Whole blood was collected in K2EDTA tubes by collaborating institutions according to the institutions' own protocols. For TCRbeta analysis, collaborators shipped samples in one of three forms: frozen whole blood, isolated PBMCs, or DNA extracted from either of those sample types. The study at large found these results: How much clinical and demographic metadata was included differed by source and by participant, and the metadata was provided uncurated.

Recombination linked TRBV10-2 to TRBJ2-7; 7 bases in between match TRBD2. Sequencing used peripheral blood. The origin of this receptor is a woman aged 45-60 years with active or convalescent COVID-19. The CDR3 in this case is CASSEARGVEQYF. The sequenced DNA: TGCGCCAGCAGTGAGGCCCGGGGGGTCGAGCAGTACTTC.